The 13 T cell receptor beta chains given below trace back to one sample, sequenced in a study of T cells expressing NK-cell markers. One entry per CDR3 protein, without DNA, is what TCRdb gives after re-calling the 5' RACE reads. The sample features approximately 440,000 distinct CDR3 sequences, with under 1.5% in its top ten. Sequencing used blood T cells: a sorted CD56 or NKG2C T cell subset, CD4+ or CD8+ T cells, or bulk PBMC T cells (not recorded which). The receptors shown here come from a woman between 45 and 65 years old in good health.

J is TRBJ2-3 and V is TRBV20-1; TCRdb designates TRBD2, a call that cannot be tested without DNA. This CDR3 is built from 14 residues. Germline V lookup: CDR1 DFQATT, CDR2 SNEGSKA (reference sequence). The CDR3 loop is CSARGAGGTDTQYF.

The V gene is TRBV7-9, the J gene TRBJ1-4. Germline V lookup: CDR1 SEHNR, CDR2 FQNEAQ (reference sequence). CDR3 length: 17 residues. The CDR3 protein is CASSSKILWATNEKLFF.

The chain couples TRBV7-9 to TRBJ1-5; TCRdb calls TRBD1, which cannot be checked without DNA. The length of the CDR3 is 15 residues. CDR1 SEHNR and CDR2 FQNEAQ come from the germline V gene (reference sequence). CDR3 sequence reads: CASSLAAGGMEPQHF.

The V call is TRBV6-1, the J call TRBJ2-1; checking the TCRdb D call of TRBD2 is not possible without DNA. The CDR3 runs to 16 residues. Germline V lookup: CDR1 MNHNS, CDR2 SASEGT. The CDR3 loop reads CASSEARNGRANEQFF.

The V and J genes are TRBV5-1 and TRBJ2-1; as DNA is missing, the TRBD1 call by TCRdb cannot be tested. CDR1 and CDR2 (germline): SGHRS, YFSETQ. This CDR3 spans 14 amino acids. The CDR3 sequence is CASSLGGALGEQFF.

J is TRBJ1-5 and V is TRBV28. The CDR3 contains 17 residues. Germline V CDR1 and CDR2: MDHEN, SYDVKM. This CDR3 reads CASSFRAVRYSNQPQHF.

The chain employs TRBV12-3 or TRBV12-4 and TRBJ1-2. The CDR3 has 16 residues. The CDR3 reads CASSPILGRAKDGYTF.

The chain couples TRBV5-1 to TRBJ2-7; absent DNA, TCRdb's TRBD2 call cannot be checked. In germline, CDR1 is SGHRS, CDR2 YFSETQ. This CDR3 is built from 15 residues. The chain's CDR3 is CASSLGWRGIYEQYF. Combining the CDR3 with reference TRBV5-1 and TRBJ2-7 gives the whole variable domain KAGVTQTPRYLIKTRGQQVTLSCSPISGHRSVSWYQQTPGQGLQFLFEYFSETQRNKGNFPGRFSGRQFSNSRSEMNVSTLELGDSALYLCASSLGWRGIYEQYFGPGTRLTVT.

V usage is TRBV20-1 and J usage is TRBJ2-7; TCRdb picks TRBD2, but there is no DNA to check that call. From germline, CDR1 is DFQATT and CDR2 SNEGSKA (reference sequence). CDR3 length equals 14 residues. The CDR3 loop is CSASQILGFNEQYF.

This chain links TRBV29-1 with TRBJ2-3; as DNA is missing, the TRBD2 call by TCRdb cannot be tested. Germline V gene data show CDR1 as SQVTM and CDR2 as ANQGSEA. The CDR3 length is 16 residues. CDR3 amino acids: CSVHPRTSGREDTQYF.

V is TRBV6-1 and J is TRBJ1-5; TCRdb selects TRBD1, and the lack of DNA leaves this call unchecked. The CDR3 sequence is 15 residues long. The germline CDR1 and CDR2 sequences are MNHNS and SASEGT. The CDR3: CASRLDRVRNQPQHF.

The chain carries TRBV7-9 and TRBJ2-1. The CDR3 runs to 16 residues. Per germline, CDR1 SEHNR and CDR2 FQNEAQ (reference sequence). CDR3 sequence reads: CASSLERKGRENEQFF.

The chain carries TRBV20-1 and TRBJ2-2; the TCRdb call, TRBD2, lacks DNA for checking. The germline V gene has CDR1 DFQATT and CDR2 SNEGSKA (reference sequence). The CDR3 extends over 16 amino acids. This CDR3 is CSATSGTSGRTGELFF.